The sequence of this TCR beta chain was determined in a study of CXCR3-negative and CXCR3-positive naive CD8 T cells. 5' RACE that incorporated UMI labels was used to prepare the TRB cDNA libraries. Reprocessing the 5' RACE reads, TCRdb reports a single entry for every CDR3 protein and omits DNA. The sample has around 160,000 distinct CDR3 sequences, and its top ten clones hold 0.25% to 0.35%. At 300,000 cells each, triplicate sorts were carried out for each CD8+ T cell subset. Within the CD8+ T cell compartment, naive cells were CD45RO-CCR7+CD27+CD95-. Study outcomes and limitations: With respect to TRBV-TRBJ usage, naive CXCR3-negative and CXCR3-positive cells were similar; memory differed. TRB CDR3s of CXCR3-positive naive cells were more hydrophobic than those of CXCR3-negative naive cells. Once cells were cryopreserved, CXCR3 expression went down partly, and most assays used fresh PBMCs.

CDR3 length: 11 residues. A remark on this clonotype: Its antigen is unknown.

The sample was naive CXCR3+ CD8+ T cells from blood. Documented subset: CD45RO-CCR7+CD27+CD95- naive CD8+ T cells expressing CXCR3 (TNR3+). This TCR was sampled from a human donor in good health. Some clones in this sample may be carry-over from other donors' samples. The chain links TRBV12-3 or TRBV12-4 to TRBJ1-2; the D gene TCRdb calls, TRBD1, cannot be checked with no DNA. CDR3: CASSTGGGYTF.